This TCR beta chain derives from a study of OX40 agonist ivuxolimab in advanced cancers. As for the study more broadly: The costimulatory receptor OX40 (CD134) was targeted by ivuxolimab, a fully human IgG2 agonistic monoclonal antibody. Among the 50 to 55 dose-escalation patients, around 20 had hepatocellular carcinoma, roughly 15 melanoma, 9 renal cell carcinoma and 9 head and neck cancer. Three dose-escalation patients achieved partial responses, one with hepatocellular carcinoma and two with cutaneous melanoma. Intravenous ivuxolimab was administered to patients every 2 weeks at six dose levels: 0.01, 0.1, 0.3, 1.5, 3 and 10 mg/kg. The dose-escalation cohort was 82.7% male with a mean age of about 65 years, ranging from roughly 20 to 85. Prior anti-PD-1, anti-PD-L1 or anti-CTLA-4 therapy was permitted, and less than 45% of dose-escalation patients had received checkpoint inhibitors. The paper covers the monotherapy dose-escalation part of the phase I ivuxolimab trial, which included N ≈ 54 patients. The point of sequencing TCRbeta in the periphery was to test whether ivuxolimab changed TCR sequence diversity and drove clonal T-cell expansion.

Patients with autoimmune disease history or receiving systemic immunosuppression were excluded from the trial. Peripheral blood for TCR sequencing was collected from all dose cohorts at baseline, on cycle 4 day 1, and on cycle 7 day 1. Samples were obtained from an open-label, multicenter, first-in-human phase I dose-escalation trial of ivuxolimab. Adults with locally advanced or metastatic head and neck squamous cell, hepatocellular, melanoma or renal cell carcinoma were enrolled in the trial. Before TCR sequencing, CD4+ T cells and CD8+ T cells were sorted from peripheral blood as separate populations. Genomic DNA was extracted from sorted cells for sequencing of the TCRbeta CDR3 region. TCRbeta CDR3 regions were sequenced using the immunoSEQ Assay. Drawn from immuneACCESS, this table holds only the in-frame rearrangements with V and J called that TCRdb kept. Clones are partly lost; checked studies trace under half to an unresolved V gene and leave the rest unexplained. Here the sample has some 99,000 clones; 90% occur a single time. Around 1.5% of the sample belongs to the ten largest clones.

To note about this clone: Its target antigen remains unknown. It has no much larger one-base neighbor in the sample; base qualities were not kept.

Here is what the overall study found, with its caveats: On average, CD8+ T cells showed more expanded clones than CD4+ T cells after ivuxolimab. At doses of 0.1 to 3.0 mg/kg, clonal expansion of both CD4+ and CD8+ blood T cells was observed from baseline to week 6. In the 0.1-3.0 mg/kg groups, partial responders had among the lowest normalized peripheral clonal expansion, particularly in CD8+ T cells. Low levels of normalized T-cell clonal expansion were also seen in some patients who did not respond. Antigen specificity was not determined for the clonally expanded peripheral T cells.

Per the germline V gene, SGHTS is the CDR1 and YDEGEE is the CDR2. From its cysteine to its phenylalanine, the CDR3 spans 14 amino acids. CDR3 DNA only is kept here, 42 bases in frame from base 1. V and J lose 0 bases and 5 bases, and a span of 11 bases separates them. The material sequenced was CD4+ or CD8+ T cells sorted from blood, taken in a trial of the OX40 agonist ivuxolimab. The TCR originated in an adult with an advanced solid tumor such as melanoma, head and neck, liver or kidney cancer. The chain joins TRBV5-8 to TRBJ1-1, with the identity of the D gene unclear. Here the CDR3 is given as CASSLGAGFTEAFF. DNA sequence: TGTGCCAGCAGCTTGGGGGCGGGATTTACTGAAGCTTTCTTT.